This is a list of T cell receptor beta chains from one sample in a study. TCRdb itself ran the 5' RACE reads through MiXCR, one entry per CDR3 protein. The sample contains 35,000 to 50,000 distinct CDR3 sequences, about 32% of which appear only once. Sequencing input: tumor-infiltrating memory CD4+ T cells sorted from the breast tumor. These receptors were obtained from a female donor with breast cancer. CDR3s include the opening cysteine and the closing phenylalanine or tryptophan. The D gene is left open where the match is weak. Rows may omit the clone size; those that give it use once, few, many or a size class.

D,size,J,V,CDR3,DNA
NA,many,TRBJ1-6,TRBV6-1,CASCLQEDSPLHF,TGTGCCAGCTGCCTGCAGGAGGATTCACCCCTCCACTTT
NA,NA,TRBJ1-4,TRBV5-6,CASSLEVSEKLFF,TGTGCCAGCAGCTTGGAAGTGTCTGAAAAACTGTTTTTT
TRBD2,few,TRBJ2-1,TRBV20-1,CSARDYIGSGTSRFGEQFF,TGCAGTGCTAGAGATTATATCGGGTCCGGGACTAGTCGATTCGGTGAGCAGTTCTTC
NA,few,TRBJ2-1,TRBV6-2/TRBV6-3,CASNSHNEQFF,TGTGCCAGCAACAGCCACAATGAGCAGTTCTTC
NA,NA,TRBJ2-1,TRBV4-1,CASSQDREGLQHILEQFF,TGCGCCAGCAGCCAAGATAGAGAGGGGCTCCAACATATACTTGAGCAGTTCTTC
TRBD1,NA,TRBJ1-1,TRBV5-1,CASSLVGTGKGDTEAFF,TGCGCCAGCAGCTTGGTAGGGACAGGGAAAGGAGACACTGAAGCTTTCTTT
TRBD1,NA,TRBJ1-5,TRBV5-1,CASSPDRGNGPQHF,TGCGCCAGCAGCCCGGACAGGGGCAACGGGCCCCAGCATTTT
NA,NA,TRBJ2-2,TRBV27,CASSLYFGRTNTGELFF,TGTGCCAGCAGTTTATATTTCGGGAGAACCAACACCGGGGAGCTGTTTTTT
TRBD1,few,TRBJ2-5,TRBV5-1,CASSPGQKETQYF,TGCGCCAGCAGCCCGGGACAGAAGGAGACCCAGTACTTC
TRBD1,NA,TRBJ2-7,TRBV4-1,CASSVQDRVEIYEQYF,TGCGCCAGCAGCGTCCAAGACAGGGTAGAAATCTACGAGCAGTACTTC
TRBD1,NA,TRBJ1-1,TRBV5-1,CASSVEGARNTEAFF,TGCGCCAGCAGCGTGGAGGGGGCCCGGAACACTGAAGCTTTCTTT
TRBD2,many,TRBJ2-3,TRBV4-1,CASSLTGLAGDTQYF,TGCGCCAGCAGCCTGACGGGACTAGCCGGAGATACGCAGTATTTT
NA,NA,TRBJ2-5,TRBV29-1,CSVDTANQEAQYF,TGCAGCGTTGACACAGCTAACCAAGAGGCCCAGTACTTC
NA,few,TRBJ1-4,TRBV12-3/TRBV12-4,CASRSNEKLFF,TGTGCCAGCAGGTCCAATGAAAAACTGTTTTTT
NA,NA,TRBJ1-5,TRBV7-2,CASSFQEGIGQPQHF,TGTGCCAGCAGCTTTCAGGAGGGGATTGGTCAGCCCCAGCATTTT
TRBD2,NA,TRBJ2-7,TRBV6-2/TRBV6-3,CASKTPGLAGLFEQYF,TGTGCCAGCAAAACGCCGGGACTAGCGGGACTATTCGAGCAGTACTTC
TRBD1,NA,TRBJ2-2,TRBV2,CASSKRGTGDTGELFF,TGTGCCAGCAGTAAGAGGGGGACAGGGGACACCGGGGAGCTGTTTTTT
NA,few,TRBJ2-5,TRBV20-1,CSTRDVRTQETQYF,TGCAGTACCAGGGACGTAAGAACCCAAGAGACCCAGTACTTC
NA,NA,TRBJ1-5,TRBV20-1,CSASWGPQHF,TGCAGTGCGTCTTGGGGGCCCCAGCATTTT
TRBD2,NA,TRBJ2-7,TRBV6-2/TRBV6-3,CASSYSTGRASEQYF,TGTGCCAGCAGTTACTCGACCGGGAGGGCCTCGGAGCAGTACTTC
TRBD2,few,TRBJ2-7,TRBV20-1,CSASGLAGEYEQYF,TGCAGTGCCTCGGGACTAGCGGGAGAATACGAGCAGTACTTC
NA,few,TRBJ2-1,TRBV7-3,CASGNPFMSNEQFF,TGTGCCAGCGGGAATCCATTTATGAGCAATGAGCAGTTCTTC
TRBD1,NA,TRBJ2-4,TRBV5-1,CASSMGTGEAKNIQYF,TGCGCCAGCAGCATGGGGACAGGGGAAGCCAAAAACATTCAGTACTTC
TRBD2,NA,TRBJ2-3,TRBV6-2/TRBV6-3,CASRSAISGESTDTQYF,TGTGCCAGCAGAAGCGCAATTAGCGGGGAGAGCACAGATACGCAGTATTTT
NA,NA,TRBJ2-2,TRBV27,CASSFREGTGELFF,TGTGCCAGCAGTTTTCGGGAAGGCACCGGGGAGCTGTTTTTT
NA,NA,TRBJ1-1,TRBV12-3/TRBV12-4,CASSLLFDTEAFF,TGTGCCAGCAGCCTACTGTTTGACACTGAAGCTTTCTTT
TRBD1,few,TRBJ1-4,TRBV2,CASSDPERGTENEKLFF,TGTGCCAGCAGTGACCCCGAGAGAGGGACAGAGAATGAAAAACTGTTTTTT
NA,few,TRBJ2-3,TRBV12-3/TRBV12-4,CASSPRSDTQYF,TGTGCCAGCAGCCCCAGGTCAGATACGCAGTATTTT
NA,NA,TRBJ1-2,TRBV6-6,CASKKRGGGYGYTF,TGTGCCAGCAAAAAGAGGGGCGGAGGCTATGGCTACACCTTC
TRBD1,many,TRBJ1-1,TRBV6-1,CASSPLSGGTEAFF,TGTGCCAGCAGCCCTTTGTCAGGGGGCACTGAAGCTTTCTTT
NA,NA,TRBJ1-1,TRBV5-6,CASSSVLDFKTEAFF,TGTGCCAGCAGCTCGGTTTTGGACTTCAAGACTGAAGCTTTCTTT
TRBD1,few,TRBJ2-7,TRBV6-1,CASSELDRGYEQYF,TGTGCCAGCAGTGAGCTGGACAGGGGATACGAGCAGTACTTC
NA,medium-sized,TRBJ1-2,TRBV5-1,CASSTSGWDGYTF,TGCGCCAGCAGCACCTCGGGCTGGGATGGCTACACCTTC
TRBD2,NA,TRBJ2-1,TRBV28,CASSLAGEGYNEQFF,TGTGCCAGCAGCCTAGCGGGAGAGGGCTACAATGAGCAGTTCTTC
TRBD1,NA,TRBJ2-4,TRBV5-1,CASSPHRGAKNIQYF,TGCGCCAGCAGCCCTCACAGGGGTGCCAAAAACATTCAGTACTTC
NA,NA,TRBJ1-2,TRBV27,CASSFTGIGRANYGYTF,TGTGCCAGCAGTTTTACAGGGATCGGGAGAGCTAACTATGGCTACACCTTC
TRBD1,many,TRBJ2-2,TRBV5-1,CASSPDRGTGELFF,TGCGCCAGCAGCCCCGACAGGGGGACGGGGGAGCTGTTTTTT
TRBD1,many,TRBJ2-7,TRBV7-8,CASSPHAGTAYEQYF,TGTGCCAGCAGCCCCCACGCCGGGACAGCCTACGAGCAGTACTTC
NA,few,TRBJ2-7,TRBV4-1,CASSQPSYEQYF,TGCGCCAGCAGCCAACCCAGCTACGAGCAGTACTTC
TRBD1,NA,TRBJ1-4,TRBV27,CASSRGQGGEKLFF,TGTGCCAGCAGTCGGGGACAGGGTGGCGAAAAACTGTTTTTT
NA,NA,TRBJ2-1,TRBV4-1,CASSQVEGSKQFF,TGCGCCAGCAGCCAAGTGGAGGGGAGTAAGCAGTTCTTC
NA,NA,TRBJ2-1,TRBV30,CAWSGYGGVEQFF,TGTGCCTGGAGTGGGTATGGCGGGGTGGAGCAGTTCTTC
NA,few,TRBJ2-1,TRBV5-1,CASSTEDRERWFF,TGCGCCAGCAGCACGGAGGATAGGGAAAGGTGGTTCTTC
NA,NA,TRBJ2-3,TRBV27,CASRNRASTDTQYF,TGTGCCAGCAGGAACAGGGCAAGCACAGATACGCAGTATTTT
NA,few,TRBJ2-7,TRBV5-6,CASSPAGTFSYEQYF,TGTGCCAGCAGCCCCGCCGGGACATTCTCCTACGAGCAGTACTTC